Listed below are T cell receptor beta chains from one sample, sequenced in a study of a mutant IDH1 vaccine in newly diagnosed glioma. Repertoires were generated with immunoSEQ multiplex PCR, while TCRdb's copy carries only in-frame clones and drops some. The repertoire includes fewer than 40,000 clones, about three fifths of them detected once, and about 11% sits in the top ten. Their antigen targets remain unknown. This specimen was PBMCs, taken from a glioma patient whose treatment included an IDH1 peptide vaccine. All receptors come from a woman aged 18-29 years with glioma. Both conserved end residues are part of each CDR3. A D gene is named only where the DNA matches it firmly. Where a row states a size, it is once, few, many or the class of an expanded clone; other rows omit it.

clone_size,d_call,v_call,j_call,cdr3_nt,cdr3_aa
few,NA,TRBV30,TRBJ1-4,TGTGCCTGTAAGTCACGGTCGGCTAATGAAAAACTGTTTTTT,CACKSRSANEKLFF
once,TRBD1,TRBV28,TRBJ2-7,TGTGCCAGCAGACGGGGACAGGGGAGCTCCTACGAGCAGTACTTC,CASRRGQGSSYEQYF
few,TRBD2,TRBV5-4,TRBJ2-2,TGTGCCAGCAGTTTAGCGGGGGGCCTGTTCGGGGAGCTGTTTTTT,CASSLAGGLFGELFF
few,NA,TRBV11-2,TRBJ1-6,TGTGCCAGCAGTCGGGGCTTGAATAATTCACCCCTCCACTTT,CASSRGLNNSPLHF
NA,NA,TRBV19,TRBJ1-1,TGTGCCAGTAGTGCGTATGAGAACACTGAAGCTTTCTTT,CASSAYENTEAFF
NA,NA,TRBV13,TRBJ2-5,TGTGCCAGCAGCAGCGTCCATCAAGAGACCCAGTACTTC,CASSSVHQETQYF
NA,TRBD2,TRBV2,TRBJ2-1,TGTGCCAGCAGTGCTGGGACTAGCGGAGACCCCTCCTACAATGAGCAGTTCTTC,CASSAGTSGDPSYNEQFF
NA,TRBD1,TRBV27,TRBJ2-3,TGTGCCAGCAGTTCCCTTGACAGGGAGACCACAGATACGCAGTATTTT,CASSSLDRETTDTQYF
NA,NA,TRBV19,TRBJ2-5,TGTGCCAGTAGTATGGGGGGGACCCAGTACTTC,CASSMGGTQYF
NA,NA,TRBV4-1,TRBJ1-2,TGCGCCAGCAGCCCCACAGGGTCGGCCTATGGCTACACCTTC,CASSPTGSAYGYTF
NA,NA,TRBV15,TRBJ2-1,TGTGCCACCAGCAGAGGCTATCTAAACAAGCAGTTCTTC,CATSRGYLNKQFF
NA,TRBD2,TRBV5-1,TRBJ2-3,TGCGCCAGCAGCTTTGGGACTAGCGGGATTCCTACAGATACGCAGTATTTT,CASSFGTSGIPTDTQYF
few,TRBD1,TRBV11-3,TRBJ1-1,TGTGCCAGCAGCACGACAGGATGGCAGGGGGACACTGAAGCTTTCTTT,CASSTTGWQGDTEAFF